This is a list of T cell receptor beta chains from one sample in a study of cytomegalovirus exposure and HLA in healthy donors. Generated by immunoSEQ multiplex PCR, the TCRdb table keeps only in-frame clones and is missing some. The data show 75,000 to 100,000 clones, over 75% seen once. Sample: PBMCs. The receptors were sampled from a middle-aged man in good health and CMV-seronegative. CDR3s include the opening cysteine and the closing phenylalanine or tryptophan. The D gene is left open where the match is weak. A row's size may be missing; if present it is once, few, many or a size class.

j_call: TRBJ1-1
clone_size: once
d_call: -
cdr3_length: 11
v_call: TRBV28
cdr3_nt: TGTGCCAGCAGTCCAGTGGCCGAAGCTTTCTTT
cdr3_aa: CASSPVAEAFF

j_call: TRBJ2-1
clone_size: -
d_call: TRBD2
cdr3_length: 15
v_call: TRBV13
cdr3_nt: TGTGCCAGCAGCAAACCTAGCGGGAGTCGGTTAGAGCAGTTCTTC
cdr3_aa: CASSKPSGSRLEQFF

j_call: TRBJ2-3
clone_size: -
d_call: -
cdr3_length: 13
v_call: TRBV15
cdr3_nt: TGTGCCACCAAGAGTTCGGGGACAGATACGCAGTATTTT
cdr3_aa: CATKSSGTDTQYF

j_call: TRBJ1-5
clone_size: -
d_call: TRBD1
cdr3_length: 13
v_call: TRBV27
cdr3_nt: TGTGCCAGAGGGGACAGAACCAATCAGCCCCAGCATTTT
cdr3_aa: CARGDRTNQPQHF

j_call: TRBJ1-1
clone_size: few
d_call: TRBD1
cdr3_length: 15
v_call: TRBV7-8
cdr3_nt: TGTGCCAGCAACCTTAACAGGGGTCAGTGGACTGAAGCTTTCTTT
cdr3_aa: CASNLNRGQWTEAFF

j_call: TRBJ2-1
clone_size: -
d_call: TRBD2
cdr3_length: 18
v_call: TRBV13
cdr3_nt: TGTGCCAGCAGCTTTACTAAACCGCTAGCGGGTTCCTACAATGAGCAGTTCTTC
cdr3_aa: CASSFTKPLAGSYNEQFF

j_call: TRBJ1-2
clone_size: -
d_call: -
cdr3_length: 12
v_call: TRBV19
cdr3_nt: TGTGCCAGTGGGGCGTTCAACTATGGCTACACCTTC
cdr3_aa: CASGAFNYGYTF

j_call: TRBJ2-1
clone_size: -
d_call: TRBD2
cdr3_length: 16
v_call: TRBV5-4
cdr3_nt: TGTGCCAGCAGCCTAAGGACTAGCGGGGCCTACAATGAGCAGTTCTTC
cdr3_aa: CASSLRTSGAYNEQFF

j_call: TRBJ2-3
clone_size: -
d_call: -
cdr3_length: 15
v_call: TRBV6-5
cdr3_nt: TGTGCCAGCAGTCCTACGACAGGCCGCACAGATACGCAGTATTTT
cdr3_aa: CASSPTTGRTDTQYF

j_call: TRBJ1-2
clone_size: -
d_call: -
cdr3_length: 12
v_call: TRBV4-2
cdr3_nt: TGTGCCAGCAGCCAAGCTCAGGGCGGCTACACCTTC
cdr3_aa: CASSQAQGGYTF

j_call: TRBJ2-3
clone_size: -
d_call: -
cdr3_length: 11
v_call: TRBV5-1
cdr3_nt: TGCGCCAGCGCGGCGGGGGATACGCAGTATTTT
cdr3_aa: CASAAGDTQYF

j_call: TRBJ1-6
clone_size: once
d_call: -
cdr3_length: 13
v_call: TRBV5-4
cdr3_nt: TGTGCCAGCAGCGAGGAAAAGGTTTCACCCCTCCACTTT
cdr3_aa: CASSEEKVSPLHF

j_call: TRBJ1-2
clone_size: -
d_call: TRBD1
cdr3_length: 14
v_call: TRBV19
cdr3_nt: TGTGCCAGTAGTAGGACAGGGGAACCCTATGGCTACACCTTC
cdr3_aa: CASSRTGEPYGYTF

j_call: TRBJ1-1
clone_size: -
d_call: TRBD1
cdr3_length: 13
v_call: TRBV7-2
cdr3_nt: TGTGCCAGCAGCTTGGGACAGAACCCTGAAGCTTTCTTT
cdr3_aa: CASSLGQNPEAFF

j_call: TRBJ2-7
clone_size: -
d_call: TRBD2
cdr3_length: 14
v_call: TRBV29-1
cdr3_nt: TGCAGCGTTGCGACTAGCATAAAGACCTACGAGCAGTACTTC
cdr3_aa: CSVATSIKTYEQYF

j_call: TRBJ2-1
clone_size: few
d_call: TRBD1
cdr3_length: 15
v_call: TRBV10-3
cdr3_nt: TGTGCCATCGGGGGACCGGACAGGGGGCTAGATGAGCAGTTCTTC
cdr3_aa: CAIGGPDRGLDEQFF

j_call: TRBJ1-1
clone_size: few
d_call: TRBD1
cdr3_length: 13
v_call: TRBV2
cdr3_nt: TGTGCCAGCAGTAGACAGGGAGCCACTGAAGCTTTCTTT
cdr3_aa: CASSRQGATEAFF

j_call: TRBJ2-3
clone_size: -
d_call: TRBD2
cdr3_length: 18
v_call: TRBV5-1
cdr3_nt: TGCGCCAGCAGAAAGGGACTAGCGGGGGGTTACAGCACAGATACGCAGTATTTT
cdr3_aa: CASRKGLAGGYSTDTQYF

j_call: TRBJ2-2
clone_size: -
d_call: -
cdr3_length: 16
v_call: TRBV4-2
cdr3_nt: TGTGCCAGCAGCCAAGAGCGAGCGGGGAACACCGGGGAGCTGTTTTTT
cdr3_aa: CASSQERAGNTGELFF

j_call: TRBJ2-5
clone_size: -
d_call: TRBD1
cdr3_length: 16
v_call: TRBV9
cdr3_nt: TGTGCCAGCAGCGTTGAGGGGGCAGGGGTCCAAGAGACCCAGTACTTC
cdr3_aa: CASSVEGAGVQETQYF

j_call: TRBJ2-7
clone_size: -
d_call: -
cdr3_length: 12
v_call: TRBV30
cdr3_nt: TGTGCCTTCACCGGGGGAGGCTACGAGCAGTACTTC
cdr3_aa: CAFTGGGYEQYF

j_call: TRBJ2-7
clone_size: -
d_call: -
cdr3_length: 15
v_call: TRBV6-5
cdr3_nt: TGTGCCAGCCTCGTCCCCGGGAGAAGGAGCTACGAGCAGTACTTC
cdr3_aa: CASLVPGRRSYEQYF

j_call: TRBJ2-5
clone_size: -
d_call: -
cdr3_length: 13
v_call: TRBV6-1
cdr3_nt: TGTGCCAGCAATCAGGGCGCTCAAGAGACCCAGTACTTC
cdr3_aa: CASNQGAQETQYF

j_call: TRBJ2-3
clone_size: -
d_call: TRBD2
cdr3_length: 13
v_call: TRBV30
cdr3_nt: TGCGCCTGGAGTTCGGGGGGTAGGAATACGCAGTATTTT
cdr3_aa: CAWSSGGRNTQYF

j_call: TRBJ2-7
clone_size: -
d_call: TRBD1
cdr3_length: 14
v_call: TRBV19
cdr3_nt: TGTGCCAGTAGTCCCCGGACAGGGGGCTTTGAGCAGTACTTC
cdr3_aa: CASSPRTGGFEQYF

j_call: TRBJ2-7
clone_size: -
d_call: -
cdr3_length: 12
v_call: TRBV5-1
cdr3_nt: TGCGCCAGCAGCTTGCCGGGTGGAGAGCAGTACTTC
cdr3_aa: CASSLPGGEQYF

j_call: TRBJ1-3
clone_size: -
d_call: -
cdr3_length: 11
v_call: TRBV20-1
cdr3_nt: TGCAGTGCTTTGAGGGGAAACACCATATATTTT
cdr3_aa: CSALRGNTIYF

j_call: TRBJ1-4
clone_size: few
d_call: -
cdr3_length: 13
v_call: TRBV7-2
cdr3_nt: TGTGCCAGCAGCTATCTTGGCGGTGAAAAACTGTTTTTT
cdr3_aa: CASSYLGGEKLFF

j_call: TRBJ2-7
clone_size: -
d_call: -
cdr3_length: 14
v_call: TRBV5-1
cdr3_nt: TGCGCCAGCAGCTTGGTGAGCCGGAGCAACGAGCAGTACTTC
cdr3_aa: CASSLVSRSNEQYF

j_call: TRBJ1-5
clone_size: -
d_call: -
cdr3_length: 14
v_call: TRBV6-5
cdr3_nt: TGTGCCAGCAGTTACTTTGCGGGCAATCAGCCCCAGCATTTT
cdr3_aa: CASSYFAGNQPQHF

j_call: TRBJ2-1
clone_size: few
d_call: TRBD1
cdr3_length: 14
v_call: TRBV5-1
cdr3_nt: TGCGCCAGCAGCCTTTGGACAGGCCACAATGAGCAGTTCTTC
cdr3_aa: CASSLWTGHNEQFF

j_call: TRBJ2-1
clone_size: few
d_call: -
cdr3_length: 14
v_call: TRBV2
cdr3_nt: TGTGCCAGCAGTGAAGAAGTTTCTAGCAATGAGCAGTTCTTC
cdr3_aa: CASSEEVSSNEQFF

j_call: TRBJ2-5
clone_size: -
d_call: -
cdr3_length: 12
v_call: TRBV18
cdr3_nt: TGTGCCAGCTCACCCGGGCAAGAGACCCAGTACTTC
cdr3_aa: CASSPGQETQYF

j_call: TRBJ2-1
clone_size: -
d_call: -
cdr3_length: 14
v_call: TRBV30
cdr3_nt: TGTGCCTGGGGGGGGAGTAGCGTCCTAAATGAGCAGTTCTTC
cdr3_aa: CAWGGSSVLNEQFF

j_call: TRBJ2-1
clone_size: -
d_call: -
cdr3_length: 15
v_call: TRBV30
cdr3_nt: TGTGCCTGGAGTGAATGGGCGGCAGGGCTGGGTGAGCAGTTCTTC
cdr3_aa: CAWSEWAAGLGEQFF

j_call: TRBJ1-2
clone_size: once
d_call: TRBD1
cdr3_length: 17
v_call: TRBV7-2
cdr3_nt: TGTGCCAGCAGCTTTAATTCCGGGACAGGGGGTCGCTATGGCTACACCTTC
cdr3_aa: CASSFNSGTGGRYGYTF

j_call: TRBJ1-1
clone_size: -
d_call: -
cdr3_length: 15
v_call: TRBV4-2
cdr3_nt: TGTGCCAGCAGCCAAGATCCGGGGATGAACACTGAAGCTTTCTTT
cdr3_aa: CASSQDPGMNTEAFF